The rows below give T cell receptor beta chains drawn from one sample of a study of OX40 agonist ivuxolimab in advanced cancers. Here immunoSEQ multiplex PCR was the method, and the copy in TCRdb shows in-frame clones only, minus some. The sample shows 75,000 to 100,000 clones, 85% to 90% of them seen only once. The material was CD4+ or CD8+ T cells sorted from blood, obtained in a trial of the OX40 agonist ivuxolimab. Receptors were obtained from an adult with an advanced solid tumor such as melanoma, head and neck, liver or kidney cancer. The conserved cysteine and the conserved F or W are not part of the CDR3 here. The order of the fields is clone size, V gene, J gene, CDR3 protein. Clone size is shown for a subset of rows, as once, few, many or a class of expanded clone.

abundance: -
v_gene: TRBV7-3
j_gene: TRBJ1-1
CDR3aa: ASSTSGQGEAF

abundance: -
v_gene: TRBV9
j_gene: TRBJ1-4
CDR3aa: ASSEGTAFATNEKLF

abundance: -
v_gene: TRBV5-4
j_gene: TRBJ2-7
CDR3aa: ASSFLGSPVAEQY

abundance: -
v_gene: TRBV5-1
j_gene: TRBJ1-5
CDR3aa: ASSLTPGFDQPQH

abundance: -
v_gene: TRBV27
j_gene: TRBJ2-3
CDR3aa: ASSRIRTDTQY

abundance: -
v_gene: TRBV2
j_gene: TRBJ1-1
CDR3aa: ASRGRQGANTEAF

abundance: once
v_gene: TRBV7-2
j_gene: -
CDR3aa: ASSLRSGLAGGSYEQY

abundance: -
v_gene: TRBV6-5
j_gene: TRBJ1-5
CDR3aa: ASSWGFRSEPQH

abundance: -
v_gene: TRBV4-1
j_gene: TRBJ1-5
CDR3aa: ASSQRTGPGQPQH

abundance: -
v_gene: TRBV30
j_gene: TRBJ1-2
CDR3aa: AWGRLGQAPLYGYT

abundance: few
v_gene: TRBV5-1
j_gene: TRBJ2-3
CDR3aa: ASSLGQGSDTQY

abundance: -
v_gene: TRBV29-1
j_gene: TRBJ1-1
CDR3aa: SVEGTMNTEAF

abundance: -
v_gene: TRBV7-3
j_gene: TRBJ1-1
CDR3aa: ASSFGLNTEAF

abundance: -
v_gene: TRBV27
j_gene: TRBJ1-6
CDR3aa: ASSSGTGVAPLH

abundance: -
v_gene: TRBV9
j_gene: TRBJ2-1
CDR3aa: ASSVPGQGAYNEQF

abundance: -
v_gene: TRBV11-3
j_gene: TRBJ2-5
CDR3aa: ASSPQGLQTQY

abundance: once
v_gene: TRBV6-5
j_gene: TRBJ2-4
CDR3aa: ASSQTGANIQY

abundance: few
v_gene: TRBV29-1
j_gene: TRBJ1-1
CDR3aa: SVVPRANTEAF

abundance: -
v_gene: TRBV20-1
j_gene: TRBJ2-7
CDR3aa: SARGEYEQY

abundance: -
v_gene: TRBV10-2
j_gene: TRBJ1-2
CDR3aa: ASSKGEGSNYGYT

abundance: -
v_gene: TRBV27
j_gene: TRBJ2-1
CDR3aa: ASSLQGNEQF

abundance: many
v_gene: TRBV7-3
j_gene: TRBJ1-5
CDR3aa: ASSSYRRGRGSNQPQH

abundance: -
v_gene: TRBV25-1
j_gene: TRBJ2-7
CDR3aa: ATRRAGPYEQY

abundance: few
v_gene: TRBV18
j_gene: TRBJ1-2
CDR3aa: ASSQTGSGYT

abundance: -
v_gene: TRBV19
j_gene: TRBJ2-7
CDR3aa: ASSDPGTGHSYEQY

abundance: -
v_gene: TRBV19
j_gene: TRBJ1-4
CDR3aa: ASSIPTGTNEKLF

abundance: -
v_gene: TRBV4-1
j_gene: TRBJ2-2
CDR3aa: ASSQDFRPGYTGELF

abundance: -
v_gene: TRBV11-2
j_gene: TRBJ2-7
CDR3aa: ASSSTGKQGEQY

abundance: -
v_gene: TRBV7-2
j_gene: TRBJ1-3
CDR3aa: ASSPEGRTRGNTIY

abundance: medium-sized
v_gene: TRBV19
j_gene: TRBJ1-1
CDR3aa: ASSIDRGQTNTEAF

abundance: -
v_gene: TRBV7-9
j_gene: TRBJ2-2
CDR3aa: ASSRDGQTGELF

abundance: -
v_gene: TRBV27
j_gene: TRBJ2-1
CDR3aa: ASSWQVYNEQF

abundance: -
v_gene: TRBV15
j_gene: TRBJ1-3
CDR3aa: ATSADSFSGNTIY

abundance: -
v_gene: TRBV7-9
j_gene: TRBJ1-5
CDR3aa: ASSRGGNQPQH

abundance: -
v_gene: TRBV4-2
j_gene: TRBJ1-1
CDR3aa: ASSLRDRDPNTEAF

abundance: -
v_gene: TRBV6-5
j_gene: TRBJ2-3
CDR3aa: ASSYSNRGGDTQY

abundance: -
v_gene: TRBV29-1
j_gene: TRBJ1-4
CDR3aa: SPQKLF

abundance: -
v_gene: TRBV25-1
j_gene: TRBJ1-6
CDR3aa: ATSAGTGVSPLH

abundance: -
v_gene: TRBV9
j_gene: TRBJ2-1
CDR3aa: ASSVDAGGSYNEQF

abundance: -
v_gene: TRBV28
j_gene: TRBJ1-2
CDR3aa: ASIGTVVLDGYGYT

abundance: few
v_gene: TRBV10-3
j_gene: TRBJ2-7
CDR3aa: AIGRDASYEQY

abundance: -
v_gene: TRBV6-1
j_gene: TRBJ2-4
CDR3aa: ASSRDILNIQY

abundance: -
v_gene: TRBV6-6
j_gene: TRBJ1-2
CDR3aa: ASSYPETGFYGYT

abundance: once
v_gene: TRBV6-5
j_gene: TRBJ2-1
CDR3aa: ASSYPRDRVNEQF